One sample yielded the 7 T cell receptor beta chains listed below, sequenced in a study of shared clonotypes between healthy human individuals. Clones were read by immunoSEQ multiplex PCR, and TCRdb kept only the in-frame ones, dropping some. Of approximately 99,000 clones in the sample, around 68% are singletons; the top ten hold approximately 23%. Sequencing input: memory CD8+ T cells sorted from blood. The sample's subset: CD45RO+ cells pooled with CCR7-negative TemRA cells. These receptor sequences come from a woman aged 25 to 45 in good health.

This clone was picked up a small number of times. The J gene is TRBJ2-7, the V gene TRBV27; possible D gene TRBD1, 6 bases. Trimming cost V 6 bases and J 4 bases, with 13 bases left between them. The CDR3 is 13 residues long. Germline loops: CDR1 MNHEY, CDR2 SMNVEV (reference sequence). The CDR3 bases are TGTGCCAGCAGGCCCGGGACAACTTACGAGCAGTACTTC. The encoded protein is CASRPGTTYEQYF.

This clone has a count of ten or more. This chain connects TRBV6-4 to TRBJ1-1; tentative D call: TRBD1 (5 bases). This CDR3 contains 16 residues. The V end lost 3 bases, the J end lost 4 bases, and 18 bases lay between the germline ends. The germline CDR1 and CDR2 sequences are MRHNA and SNTAGT. This CDR3 reads CASSEYAGDRGTEAFF. CDR3 nucleotides: TGTGCCAGCAGTGAATATGCGGGGGATCGGGGCACTGAAGCTTTCTTT.

This sequence joins TRBV27 and TRBJ2-7, with 11 nucleotides matching TRBD1. From germline, CDR1 is MNHEY and CDR2 SMNVEV (reference sequence). The CDR3 consists of 16 residues. Trimming removed 1 base from V and 3 bases from J; junction bases left unmatched: 5. The CDR3 sequence: CASSLLLGTGGYEQYF. The CDR3 DNA sequence: TGTGCCAGCAGTTTATTATTGGGGACAGGGGGCTACGAGCAGTACTTC.

This clone was observed a handful of times. The V gene is TRBV6-6, the J gene TRBJ1-1, with D perhaps matching TRBD1 (6 bases). Germline V lookup: CDR1 MNHNY, CDR2 SVGAGI (reference sequence). This CDR3 contains 15 residues. V lost 3 bases to trimming and J lost 5 bases, with 16 bases between them. In nucleotides, the CDR3 is TGTGCCAGCAGTTATACTGCGGGGGGCCGGACTGAAGCTTTCTTT. This translates into CASSYTAGGRTEAFF.

The V call is TRBV11-3, the J call TRBJ2-7, with D possibly TRBD2 on 5 matching bases. This CDR3 has 15 amino acids. Trimming left V 1 base short and J 2 bases short, with 12 bases between. Germline loops: CDR1 SGHNT, CDR2 YENEEA. Here the CDR3 reads CASSLAHGNTYEQYF. The CDR3 bases are TGTGCCAGCAGCTTAGCCCACGGGAACACCTACGAGCAGTACTTC.

J is TRBJ2-1 and V is TRBV11-3; TRBD2 aligns across 13 bases. CDR1 and CDR2 (germline): SGHNT, YENEEA. There are 15 residues in the CDR3. J was trimmed by 7 bases and V by 4 bases; bases with no gene match: 4. DNA of the CDR3: TGTGCCAGCAGCTGGACTAGCGGGAGTGGGAATGAGCAGTTCTTC. It encodes CASSWTSGSGNEQFF.

This clone occurred many times. The rearrangement uses TRBV2 and TRBJ2-1, with D unresolved. The germline V gene has CDR1 SNHLY and CDR2 FYNNEI. The CDR3 has 13 residues. Trimming cost V 6 bases and J 6 bases, with 12 bases left between them. The CDR3 coding sequence is TGTGCCAGCAGAGCGACATGGAGCAATGAGCAGTTCTTC. This encodes CASRATWSNEQFF.